A selection of T cell receptor beta chains follows, all from one sample in a study of untreated major depressive disorder. Sequencing used immunoSEQ multiplex PCR; TCRdb keeps in-frame clones, though not all of them. The sample comprises about 19,000 clones, 70% to 90% of which are singletons, and 0.65% to 1% rests with the top ten. The specimen was CD4+ T cells from PBMCs. These receptors all stem from a woman between 25 and 40 years old in good health. CDR3s include the opening cysteine and the closing phenylalanine or tryptophan. D genes are given only for firm matches. Clone sizes are given selectively: once, few, many, or a class where the clone is expanded.

len,j_gene,d_gene,v_gene,abundance,CDR3aa,CDR3nt
17,TRBJ1-1,-,TRBV11-2,-,CASSLVGRGAKNTEAFF,TGTGCCAGCAGCTTAGTTGGTCGGGGGGCCAAGAACACTGAAGCTTTCTTT
16,TRBJ1-3,-,TRBV6-6,-,CASRSRDGPSGNTIYF,TGTGCCAGCAGGAGTCGGGACGGACCCTCTGGAAACACCATATATTTT
13,TRBJ1-2,-,TRBV28,-,CASSFSPEGGYTF,TGTGCCAGCAGTTTTTCCCCCGAGGGGGGCTACACCTTC
16,TRBJ2-3,-,TRBV7-2,once,CASSLAPASLPDTQYF,TGTGCCAGCAGCTTAGCACCGGCCAGCTTGCCAGATACGCAGTATTTT
11,TRBJ2-1,-,TRBV4-1,once,CASRHYNEQFF,TGCGCCAGCAGACATTACAATGAGCAGTTCTTC
16,TRBJ1-4,-,TRBV28,once,CASKEAGGGADEKLFF,TGTGCCAGCAAGGAGGCTGGGGGAGGGGCGGATGAAAAACTGTTTTTT
15,TRBJ2-7,-,TRBV7-2,-,CASSPERSYVGEQYF,TGTGCCAGCAGCCCCGAGCGGTCCTATGTTGGTGAGCAGTACTTC
12,TRBJ2-1,-,TRBV28,-,CASSGPRNEQFF,TGTGCCAGCTCCGGACCTCGGAATGAGCAGTTCTTC
16,TRBJ1-4,TRBD1,TRBV7-9,-,CASSPTGESANEKLFF,TGTGCCAGCAGCCCGACAGGGGAGTCGGCGAATGAAAAACTGTTTTTT
13,TRBJ2-7,TRBD1,TRBV30,-,CAWNGDRGYEQYF,TGTGCCTGGAATGGGGACAGGGGTTACGAGCAGTACTTC
15,TRBJ2-5,TRBD2,TRBV5-1,-,CASGTSGRIGETQYF,TGCGCCAGCGGCACTAGCGGGAGGATTGGAGAGACCCAGTACTTC
14,TRBJ2-2,-,TRBV6-1,-,CASRGAGSTGELFF,TGTGCCAGCAGGGGTGCGGGCTCCACCGGGGAGCTGTTTTTT
13,TRBJ1-2,TRBD1,TRBV30,-,CAWVTGANYGYTF,TGTGCCTGGGTCACAGGGGCTAACTATGGCTACACCTTC
13,TRBJ1-1,-,TRBV28,-,CASSFGSVTEAFF,TGTGCCAGCAGTTTTGGTAGTGTCACTGAAGCTTTCTTT
15,TRBJ2-4,-,TRBV27,-,CASSPPQGAKNIQYF,TGTGCCAGCAGTCCGCCACAGGGTGCCAAAAACATTCAGTACTTC
14,TRBJ1-5,-,TRBV27,-,CASSLGYVSQPQHF,TGTGCCAGCAGTTTAGGTTATGTTAGTCAGCCCCAGCATTTT
13,TRBJ2-3,TRBD1,TRBV29-1,-,CSFRQGMTDTQYF,TGCAGCTTCCGACAGGGAATGACAGATACGCAGTATTTT
17,TRBJ2-1,TRBD2,TRBV7-2,few,CASSLGGSGSSYNEQFF,TGTGCCAGCAGCTTAGGGGGTAGCGGGAGTTCCTACAATGAGCAGTTCTTC
18,TRBJ1-5,TRBD1,TRBV15,-,CATSRDPGGTGAGQPQHF,TGTGCCACCAGCAGAGATCCTGGGGGGACAGGGGCCGGTCAGCCCCAGCATTTT
12,TRBJ2-5,-,TRBV18,-,CASSPGQETQYF,TGTGCCAGCTCACCAGGGCAAGAGACCCAGTACTTC
13,TRBJ1-2,-,TRBV15,once,CATSRDFSGGYTF,TGTGCCACCAGCAGAGATTTTTCGGGAGGCTACACCTTC
16,TRBJ2-1,-,TRBV4-2,once,CASSQDVGVSYNEQFF,TGTGCCAGCAGCCAAGACGTCGGGGTATCCTACAATGAGCAGTTCTTC
15,TRBJ1-4,TRBD1,TRBV18,-,CASSPRDRLNEKLFF,TGTGCCAGCTCACCACGGGACAGGCTTAATGAAAAACTGTTTTTT
14,TRBJ1-4,-,TRBV5-1,once,CASSLGSSNEKLFF,TGCGCCAGCAGCTTGGGCTCAAGTAATGAAAAACTGTTTTTT
13,TRBJ2-3,-,TRBV6-1,-,CASSEYPADTQYF,TGTGCCAGCAGTGAATATCCCGCAGATACGCAGTATTTT
16,TRBJ2-3,-,TRBV11-2,-,CASSLGLGLLTDTQYF,TGTGCCAGCAGCTTAGGCTTGGGACTTCTCACAGATACGCAGTATTTT
14,TRBJ2-3,-,TRBV4-1,-,CASSQDDSTDTQYF,TGCGCCAGCAGCCAAGATGATAGCACAGATACGCAGTATTTT
14,TRBJ2-1,-,TRBV5-1,-,CASSRGPSYNEQFF,TGCGCCAGCAGTAGAGGACCGTCCTACAATGAGCAGTTCTTC
15,TRBJ2-3,TRBD2,TRBV7-3,-,CASSPSGRATDTQYF,TGTGCCAGCAGCCCCAGCGGGAGGGCCACAGATACGCAGTATTTT
15,TRBJ2-2,-,TRBV28,once,CASSLSRGGAGELFF,TGTGCCAGCAGTTTAAGTCGAGGAGGGGCCGGGGAGCTGTTTTTT
16,TRBJ2-2,TRBD2,TRBV5-1,once,CASSSITSGRPGELFF,TGCGCCAGCAGCTCCATTACTAGCGGGAGGCCCGGGGAGCTGTTTTTT
10,TRBJ2-1,-,TRBV30,-,CAWSHNEQFF,TGTGCCTGGAGCCACAATGAGCAGTTCTTC
15,TRBJ1-1,TRBD1,TRBV4-1,few,CASSREGQVGTEAFF,TGCGCCAGCAGCCGGGAGGGACAGGTGGGCACTGAAGCTTTCTTT
14,TRBJ1-5,-,TRBV10-3,-,CAISESYSNQPQHF,TGTGCCATCAGTGAAAGTTATAGCAATCAGCCCCAGCATTTT
19,TRBJ2-6,TRBD2,TRBV30,-,CAWSVRGLAGHSGANVLTF,TGTGCCTGGAGTGTAAGGGGACTAGCGGGGCACTCTGGGGCCAACGTCCTGACTTTC
13,TRBJ2-5,-,TRBV4-1,-,CASSQGWGETQYF,TGCGCCAGCAGCCAAGGGTGGGGGGAGACCCAGTACTTC
16,TRBJ1-4,-,TRBV11-3,-,CASSIENQKVNEKLFF,TGTGCCAGCAGCATCGAGAATCAGAAGGTTAATGAAAAACTGTTTTTT
15,TRBJ1-5,TRBD1,TRBV2,few,CASRFDRGLGQPQHF,TGTGCCAGCAGGTTCGACAGGGGGCTTGGTCAGCCCCAGCATTTT
10,TRBJ2-1,-,TRBV6-1,-,CASSRNEQFF,TGTGCCAGCAGTAGAAATGAGCAGTTCTTC
11,TRBJ2-3,-,TRBV2,-,CASNLGDTQYF,TGTGCCAGCAATCTCGGGGACACGCAGTATTTT
15,TRBJ1-1,-,TRBV13,-,CASSPWSEGYTEAFF,TGTGCCAGCAGCCCCTGGTCTGAGGGGTACACTGAAGCTTTCTTT
21,TRBJ1-3,TRBD1,TRBV28,few,CASGPNKIRVTGEYDGNTIYF,TGTGCCAGCGGGCCAAACAAAATCCGAGTTACAGGGGAGTATGATGGAAACACCATATATTTT
12,TRBJ1-1,-,TRBV6-5,-,CASFEWGTEAFF,TGTGCCAGTTTTGAGTGGGGCACTGAAGCTTTCTTT
14,TRBJ2-1,-,TRBV9,-,CASSQGVSYNEQFF,TGTGCCAGCAGCCAAGGGGTCTCCTACAATGAGCAGTTCTTC
17,TRBJ2-1,TRBD2,TRBV7-8,-,CASSLGGGSGTYNEQFF,TGTGCCAGCAGCTTAGGTGGTGGTAGCGGGACCTACAATGAGCAGTTCTTC
14,TRBJ2-6,TRBD1,TRBV9,-,CASSDRGGANVLTF,TGTGCCAGCAGCGACAGGGGTGGGGCCAACGTCCTGACTTTC
11,TRBJ2-1,TRBD2,TRBV2,-,CACVRTSKQFF,TGTGCCTGTGTTCGGACTAGCAAGCAGTTCTTC
15,TRBJ1-1,TRBD1,TRBV7-3,-,CASSLGTARLGEAFF,TGTGCCAGCAGCTTAGGGACAGCCCGGTTGGGTGAAGCTTTCTTT
17,TRBJ2-3,TRBD2,TRBV7-8,-,CASSPQRLAGGPDTQYF,TGTGCCAGCAGCCCCCAGAGGCTAGCGGGAGGGCCGGATACGCAGTATTTT
11,TRBJ2-7,-,TRBV13,-,CASSPGYEQYF,TGTGCCAGCAGCCCCGGCTACGAGCAGTACTTC
14,TRBJ2-7,TRBD2,TRBV19,-,CASTPGGLFYEQYF,TGTGCCAGTACCCCGGGGGGACTCTTTTACGAGCAGTACTTC
12,TRBJ2-5,-,TRBV5-1,-,CASRVVQETQYF,TGCGCCAGCAGGGTGGTTCAAGAGACCCAGTACTTC
16,TRBJ2-3,-,TRBV6-6,once,CASSNLNDKRTDTQYF,TGTGCCAGCAGTAACCTCAACGACAAGCGCACAGATACGCAGTATTTT